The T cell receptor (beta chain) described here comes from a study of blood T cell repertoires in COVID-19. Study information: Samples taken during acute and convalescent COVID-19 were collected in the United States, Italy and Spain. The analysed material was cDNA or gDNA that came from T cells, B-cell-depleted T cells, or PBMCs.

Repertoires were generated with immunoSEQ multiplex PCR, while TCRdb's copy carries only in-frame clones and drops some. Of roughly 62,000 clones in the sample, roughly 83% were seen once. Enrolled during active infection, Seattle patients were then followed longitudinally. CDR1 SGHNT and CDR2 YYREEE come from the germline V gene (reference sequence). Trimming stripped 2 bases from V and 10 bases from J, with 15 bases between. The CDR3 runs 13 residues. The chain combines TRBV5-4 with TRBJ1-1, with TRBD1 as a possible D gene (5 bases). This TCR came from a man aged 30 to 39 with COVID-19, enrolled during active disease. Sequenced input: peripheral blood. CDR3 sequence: CASSLTGGKGAFF. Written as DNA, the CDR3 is TGTGCCAGCAGCTTAACCGGGGGAAAAGGAGCTTTCTTT. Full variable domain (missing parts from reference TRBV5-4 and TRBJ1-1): ETGVTQSPTHLIKTRGQQVTLRCSSQSGHNTVSWYQQALGQGPQFIFQYYREEENGRGNFPPRFSGLQFPNYSSELNVNALELDDSALYLCASSLTGGKGAFFGQGTRLTVV.